This record looks at one TCR beta chain sequence and its context. In this sample, this clonotype turned up a few times. Which antigen it targets is not known. No much larger clone exists at a distance of one base, and base qualities are not known. The germline V gene yields LGHNA for CDR1 and YSLEER for CDR2. The CDR3 numbers 15 residues from cysteine through phenylalanine. The CDR3 DNA has 45 bases and is translated from base 1. V and J lose 0 bases and 8 bases, and a span of 14 bases separates them. The data stem from a study of T-cell reconstitution after alpha-beta-depleted transplantation in children (dated by TCRdb to 2016 to 2017). Study-wide context: The study quantitatively tracked T-cell immune reconstitution after TCRalphabeta/CD19-depleted allogeneic hematopoietic cell transplantation in children using TCR repertoire profiling.

The library was built by means of PCR. TCRdb shows the sequencer as Illumina HiSeq 2500. TCR library preparation used molecular barcoding, with unique molecular identifiers applied to normalize quantification of the TCRbeta repertoire. The public reads were reprocessed in TCRdb via fastp at Q25 and MiXCR, keeping in-frame beta chains. Rows are combined by CDR3 protein, so each entry shows the most common genes and DNA. In this sample the table shows about half a million distinct CDR3 sequences, roughly an eighth of which occur a single time. The ten largest make up over 5.5% of the sample. This receptor was taken from a human donor who donated a stem cell graft to a child with combined immunodeficiency. Sequencing was performed on PBMCs from the stem cell graft donor, taken from the stem cell graft. The V and J genes are TRBV4-3 and TRBJ2-1, with TRBD2 tentatively as D gene (7 bases match). The base sequence is TGCGCCAGCAGCCAAGAACAAGGGGGGGTTGATGAGCAGTTCTTC. It encodes CASSQEQGGVDEQFF.